The next 28 T cell receptor beta chains were all read from a single sample in a study of blood T cell repertoires in COVID-19. Sequencing was performed with immunoSEQ multiplex PCR; in TCRdb, only in-frame clones are kept and a portion is missing. This table holds roughly 68,000 clones, roughly 71% found once. Specimen: peripheral blood. The receptors derive from a man aged 55 to 70 with COVID-19, enrolled during active disease.

The rearrangement links TRBV11-2 to TRBJ2-1; D is perhaps TRBD1 (7 bases). CDR3 size: 15 residues. V lost 1 base and J 5 bases, leaving 12 bases between the germline ends. CDR1 is SGHAT and CDR2 is FQNNGV in the germline V gene. The chain's CDR3 is CASSLVTRGDNEQFF. CDR3 nucleotides: TGTGCCAGCAGCTTAGTAACCAGGGGGGACAATGAGCAGTTCTTC.

The V and J genes are TRBV19 and TRBJ2-2; 11 bases line up with TRBD1. V trimming: 5 bases; J trimming: 7 bases; junction bases outside the gene matches: 6. CDR1 and CDR2 from the germline V gene are LNHDA and SQIVND (reference sequence). This CDR3 comprises 15 residues. The CDR3, as DNA: TGTGCCAGTAGTCCCCGGGACAGGGGGTTCGGGGAGCTGTTTTTT. Its translation is CASSPRDRGFGELFF.

The CDR3 reads CASSSRQGDSPLHF. CDR3 nucleotide sequence: TGTGCCAGCAGTTCGAGACAGGGCGATTCACCCCTCCACTTT. The gene calls are TRBV27 and TRBJ1-6, with 7 positions matching TRBD1. Germline loops: CDR1 MNHEY, CDR2 SMNVEV (reference sequence). The junction had 5 bases not matched to a gene; V was cut back by 4 bases and J by 8 bases. The CDR3 totals 14 residues.

The chain recombines TRBV5-4 with TRBJ2-3; 15 bases match TRBD2. The CDR3 is made up of 16 amino acids. The V segment lost 4 bases and the J segment 7 bases; nucleotides outside the gene matches: 7. In germline, CDR1 is SGHNT, CDR2 YYREEE (reference sequence). CDR3 residues: CASSPGTSGRWYTQYF. The DNA for the CDR3 is TGTGCCAGCAGCCCTGGGACTAGCGGGAGGTGGTATACGCAGTATTTT. Supplemented by reference TRBV5-4 and TRBJ2-3, the full variable domain reads ETGVTQSPTHLIKTRGQQVTLRCSSQSGHNTVSWYQQALGQGPQFIFQYYREEENGRGNFPPRFSGLQFPNYSSELNVNALELDDSALYLCASSPGTSGRWYTQYFGPGTRLTVL.

This clone was detected a few times. The V call is TRBV6-5, the J call TRBJ1-6; 10 bases match TRBD1. The CDR3 contains 13 residues. The germline gives CDR1 MNHEY, CDR2 SVGAGI. Germline trimming cut 7 bases from V and 9 bases from J; bases unmatched to any gene: 3. For the CDR3, the DNA is TGTGCCAGCACCGGGACAGGGGTTTCACCCCTCCACTTT. It is translated as CASTGTGVSPLHF.

This chain joins TRBV7-3 and TRBJ2-2; a possible D gene is TRBD1 (5 bases). The germline gives CDR1 SGHTA, CDR2 FQGTGA. The CDR3 is 14 amino acids. Trimming pared 5 bases from V and 2 bases from J, leaving 9 bases between. The DNA of the CDR3 is TGTGCCAGCAGCAGGGGTGCAAACACCGGGGAGCTGTTTTTT. This encodes CASSRGANTGELFF.

The chain couples TRBV9 to TRBJ1-6; tentative D call: TRBD1 (6 bases). V shed 6 bases and J shed 9 bases, with 19 bases lying between them. The CDR3 spans 15 residues. Germline lookup yields CDR1 SGDLS and CDR2 YYNGEE. The CDR3 loop is CASTERGGPGSPLHF. In nucleotides, the CDR3 is TGTGCCAGCACTGAAAGAGGGGGACCTGGTTCACCCCTCCACTTT.

The chain carries TRBV6-5 and TRBJ2-3; no clear D. The CDR3 runs 11 residues. V was clipped by 6 bases and J by 6 bases, with 7 bases between them. CDR1 is MNHEY, CDR2 SVGAGI, per germline. CDR3 nucleotide sequence: TGTGCCAGCAGCGTGTTGGATACGCAGTATTTT. As protein: CASSVLDTQYF.

This clone was seen a handful of times. The chain employs TRBV28 and TRBJ2-3; D perhaps matches TRBD2 (6 bases). This CDR3 comprises 11 residues. The V gene's germline CDR1 is MDHEN and CDR2 SYDVKM. Trimming took off 6 bases at V and 9 bases at J, with 10 bases between the two ends. CDR3 sequence (DNA): TGTGCCAGCAGCCTGGAGGGGACGCAGTATTTT. Translating it yields CASSLEGTQYF.

V is TRBV7-9 and J is TRBJ2-5; D remains ambiguous. Trimming cost V 1 base and J 4 bases, with 10 bases left between them. The CDR3 length is 14 residues. Germline CDR1 reads SEHNR; CDR2 reads FQNEAQ (reference sequence). The CDR3 region has the DNA TGTGCCAGCAGCTTAGTACGCGGCGGAGAGACCCAGTACTTC. It specifies CASSLVRGGETQYF.

V is TRBV9 and J is TRBJ1-2; 8 bases map to TRBD1. The CDR3 sequence is 17 residues long. In germline, CDR1 is SGDLS, CDR2 YYNGEE. V was clipped by 4 bases and J by 2 bases; unmatched bases: 13. CDR3 region: CASSQIDDRGENYGYTF. In DNA form, the CDR3 reads TGTGCCAGCAGCCAGATAGACGACAGGGGCGAGAACTATGGCTACACCTTC.

The CDR3 coding sequence is TGTGCCAGCAGCTTATACAAGAACACTGAAGCTTTCTTT. Residues: CASSLYKNTEAFF. The V and J genes are TRBV7-3 and TRBJ1-1; D is unresolved. The CDR3 runs to 13 residues. Trimming took off 2 bases at V and 1 base at J, with 5 bases between the two ends. Per the germline V gene, CDR1 is SGHTA and CDR2 is FQGTGA.

The chain joins TRBV6-5 to TRBJ1-6; 7 positions match TRBD1. Germline loops: CDR1 MNHEY, CDR2 SVGAGI. J lost 5 bases, V lost 5 bases, and 3 bases had no gene match. The length of the CDR3 is 14 residues. CDR3 residues: CASSRDSDNSPLHF. CDR3 sequence (DNA): TGTGCCAGCAGTAGGGACAGCGATAATTCACCCCTCCACTTT.

V and J are TRBV6-2 or TRBV6-3 and TRBJ2-7; 10 bases line up with TRBD2. V was pared by 5 bases and J by 3 bases, with 10 bases of the junction left unmatched. The germline V gene has CDR1 MNHEY and CDR2 SVGEGT. This CDR3 is 16 amino acids long. CDR3 nucleotide sequence: TGTGCCAGCAGTCGTAAAGGACTAGCGGCGGGCTACGAGCAGTACTTC. It encodes CASSRKGLAAGYEQYF.

V is TRBV4-1 and J is TRBJ2-3; 13 positions agree with TRBD2. The V and J ends lost 7 bases and 5 bases, in that order; junction bases with no gene match: 6. The germline gives CDR1 MGHRA, CDR2 YSYEKL. This CDR3 is built from 15 residues. The CDR3 coding sequence is TGCGCCAGCACTTCTGGACTAGCGGGGGAAGATACGCAGTATTTT. Its translation: CASTSGLAGEDTQYF.

This clone was found once. The chain combines TRBV28 with TRBJ1-2, with no clear D. This CDR3 region has 14 residues. CDR1 MDHEN and CDR2 SYDVKM come from the germline V gene. V lost 1 base to trimming and J lost 4 bases, with 10 bases between them. The DNA for the CDR3 is TGTGCCAGCAGTTTATCCCCCGGGGTCTATGGCTACACCTTC. It encodes CASSLSPGVYGYTF.

The DNA of the CDR3 is TGTGCCGGGAACAGGGGAGGCACAGATACGCAGTATTTT. Protein product: CAGNRGGTDTQYF. The chain combines TRBV5-6 with TRBJ2-3; 7 bases fit TRBD1. The germline CDR1 and CDR2 sequences are SGHDT and YYEEEE. The CDR3 has 13 residues. V trimming: 10 bases; J trimming: 1 base; junction bases outside the gene matches: 6. Looking up the rest from reference TRBV5-6 and TRBJ2-3 gives the full variable domain: DAGVTQSPTHLIKTRGQQVTLRCSPKSGHDTVSWYQQALGQGPQFIFQYYEEEERQRGNFPDRFSGHQFPNYSSELNVNALLLGDSALYLCAGNRGGTDTQYFGPGTRLTVL.

The rearrangement links TRBV6-5 to TRBJ2-1; maybe TRBD2 (5 bases). This CDR3 comprises 14 residues. In germline, CDR1 is MNHEY, CDR2 SVGAGI. Trimming stripped 0 bases from V and 6 bases from J, with 9 bases between. Here the CDR3 reads CASSYSALVNEQFF. The CDR3, as DNA: TGTGCCAGCAGTTACTCAGCACTAGTCAATGAGCAGTTCTTC.

This clone has more than one count but fewer than ten. The V call is TRBV27, the J call TRBJ2-1; 9 nucleotides match TRBD2. Germline loops: CDR1 MNHEY, CDR2 SMNVEV (reference sequence). V shed 3 bases and J 0 bases; nucleotides not matched to a gene: 0. The CDR3 is made up of 15 amino acids. CDR3: CASSFSGSSYNEQFF. The CDR3 DNA follows: TGTGCCAGCAGTTTTAGCGGGAGCTCCTACAATGAGCAGTTCTTC.

Regarding this clone: Other nucleotide sequences from this sample produce the same CDR3. CDR3 nucleotide sequence: TGTGCCAGCTCACCAGGACTAGCGGGGGGCAATGAGCAGTTCTTC. This sequence encodes CASSPGLAGGNEQFF. The gene calls are TRBV18 and TRBJ2-1; 14 bases map to TRBD2. Germline loops: CDR1 KGHSH, CDR2 LQKENI. The CDR3 loop spans 15 amino acids. The junction had 0 bases not matched to a gene; V was cut back by 2 bases and J by 6 bases.

The CDR3 here is CASSRTVGAPEETQYF. In DNA form, the CDR3 reads TGTGCCAGCAGTCGGACAGTTGGGGCCCCCGAGGAGACCCAGTACTTC. The V gene is TRBV2, the J gene TRBJ2-5, with D perhaps TRBD1 (6 bases). In germline, CDR1 is SNHLY, CDR2 FYNNEI. The CDR3 is 16 residues long. The V end was cut by 5 bases, the J end by 5 bases, with 21 bases between.

This chain links TRBV7-3 with TRBJ1-1, with TRBD1 identical over 7 bases. V was clipped by 2 bases and J by 3 bases; unmatched bases: 6. The CDR3 length is 15 residues. Germline V gives CDR1 SGHTA, CDR2 FQGTGA. The CDR3 sequence is CASSLRQGVDTEAFF. In DNA, the CDR3 is TGTGCCAGCAGCTTACGACAGGGCGTCGACACTGAAGCTTTCTTT.

The chain recombines TRBV7-2 with TRBJ2-1; 7 bases are a match to TRBD2. CDR3 length: 15 residues. The V and J ends lost 0 bases and 7 bases, in that order; junction bases with no gene match: 6. Germline CDR1 and CDR2: SGHTA and FQGNSA. CDR3 DNA sequence: TGTGCCAGCAGCTTAGCGCTGGTGGGGGGGAATGAGCAGTTCTTC. It codes for CASSLALVGGNEQFF.

J is TRBJ2-1 and V is TRBV19; TRBD2 aligns across 10 bases. The CDR3 is made up of 16 amino acids. Germline-derived CDR1 and CDR2 are LNHDA and SQIVND (reference sequence). Trimming at V came to 5 bases and at J to 7 bases, leaving 11 bases not matched to a gene. The CDR3 is CASSHSLASGRNEQFF. In DNA, the CDR3 is TGTGCCAGTAGTCATTCCCTGGCTAGCGGGAGAAATGAGCAGTTCTTC.

This sequence joins TRBV6-6 and TRBJ1-4; no reliable D call. Per germline, CDR1 MNHNY and CDR2 SVGAGI (reference sequence). This CDR3 region has 14 residues. V was shortened by 6 bases and J by 4 bases, with 12 bases between the two germline ends. In DNA form, the CDR3 reads TGTGCCAGCAGAAATAGTGCATATAATGAAAAACTGTTTTTT. Its translation is CASRNSAYNEKLFF.

The gene calls are TRBV13 and TRBJ2-3; D uncertain. CDR3 length: 11 amino acids. Trimming took 3 bases from V and 6 from J, leaving 4 bases between them. CDR1 is PRHDT, CDR2 FYEKMQ, per germline (reference sequence). The CDR3, as DNA: TGTGCCAGCAGCTTTGAGGATACGCAGTATTTT. Translation gives CASSFEDTQYF.

The genes are TRBV3-1 (or the pseudogene TRBV3-2) and TRBJ2-7, with D possibly matching TRBD1 (6 bases). Trimming cost V 5 bases and J 1 base, with 12 bases left between them. The germline V gene encodes CDR1 LGHDT and CDR2 YNNKEL (reference sequence). CDR3 length: 14 residues. CDR3 protein: CASSAYRESYEQYF. The DNA of the CDR3 is TGTGCCAGCAGCGCCTACAGGGAGTCCTACGAGCAGTACTTC.

The chain employs TRBV7-9 and TRBJ1-2, with 7 bases identical to TRBD1. Germline V gene sequence: CDR1 SEHNR, CDR2 FQNEAQ (reference sequence). J gave up 0 bases and V 5 bases, and 9 bases lay outside the gene matches. The CDR3 consists of 16 residues. DNA of the CDR3: TGTGCCAGCAGCGCGCCCGGGACAGAAGCTAACTATGGCTACACCTTC. This sequence encodes CASSAPGTEANYGYTF.